Below, 5 T cell receptor beta chains from the same sample are listed, as sequenced in a study of T cell clonality in common variable immunodeficiency. The assay was immunoSEQ multiplex PCR, and TCRdb's table has in-frame clones only and misses some. This repertoire holds about 35,000 clones, and none appear only once. Sequencing was performed on peripheral blood mononuclear cells. These receptors were collected from a person aged 18 to 75 in good health.

This clone is judged medium-sized. The sequenced part of the CDR3 DNA is TGTGCCAGCAGCTCTACAGGGTGGGAG. Its translation: CASSSTGWE. The complete CDR3 sequence is CASSSTGWELFF. J is TRBJ2-2 and V is TRBV7-3; D possibly corresponds to TRBD1 (6 bases). The read ends 3 residues shy of where the CDR3 ends; the end is completed using the germline J gene. The CDR3 covers 12 residues. Germline assignment: CDR1 SGHTA and CDR2 FQGTGA. With 4 bases removed from V and 9 bases from J, the gap between germline ends came to 9 bases.

This clone was counted many times. Coverage ceases 3 residues before the CDR3 finishes, and the germline J gene fills in the end. The rearrangement links TRBV6-1 to TRBJ1-2; D might be TRBD1 (6 bases). This CDR3 comprises 14 residues. Deletions cut 2 bases from V and 4 bases from J, with 11 bases between. Germline-derived CDR1 and CDR2 are MNHNS and SASEGT. Partial CDR3 DNA: TGTGCCAGCAGTGAATTGGGGGCGGGCTATGGC. It is translated as CASSELGAGYG. The entire CDR3 protein is CASSELGAGYGYTF.

This clone was seen repeatedly, ten times or more. The sequence runs out 3 residues before the end of the CDR3; the remainder is reconstructed from the germline J gene. This chain links TRBV7-2 with TRBJ1-2; TRBD1 is a possible D gene (6 bases). The V end was cut by 4 bases, the J end by 4 bases, with 16 bases between. In germline, CDR1 is SGHTA, CDR2 FQGNSA. The CDR3 sequence is 15 residues long. The CDR3 region is CASSYYRASGYGYTF. The sequenced part of the CDR3 DNA is TGTGCCAGCAGCTACTACAGGGCTTCTGGCTATGGC.

This clone was recorded many times. Read data end 3 residues before the CDR3 end; the end is taken from the germline J gene. The chain employs TRBV6-2 or TRBV6-3 and TRBJ2-7, with D perhaps matching TRBD1 (7 bases). CDR3 length: 14 amino acids. The germline CDR1 and CDR2 sequences are MNHEY and SVGEGT. V dropped 8 bases and J dropped 2 bases, with 16 bases sitting between them. CDR3 bases read: TGTGCCAGCTGCGGGGACAGCTCTACCTACGAG. It translates to CASCGDSSTYE. In full, the CDR3 reads CASCGDSSTYEQYF.

This clone showed up many times. The sequence runs out 3 residues before the end of the CDR3; the remainder is reconstructed from the germline J gene. The genes are TRBV5-1 and TRBJ1-1; 7 nucleotides align to TRBD1. This CDR3 spans 15 amino acids. The ends lost 7 bases at V and 5 bases at J; junction bases unmatched: 14. Per the germline V gene, CDR1 is SGHRS and CDR2 is YFSETQ. This chain's CDR3 is CASSLGTVQVTEAFF. The DNA read from the CDR3 is TGCGCCAGCTCCCTAGGGACAGTTCAAGTGACTGAA. Together with reference TRBV5-1 and TRBJ1-1, the CDR3 gives the full variable domain: KAGVTQTPRYLIKTRGQQVTLSCSPISGHRSVSWYQQTPGQGLQFLFEYFSETQRNKGNFPGRFSGRQFSNSRSEMNVSTLELGDSALYLCASSLGTVQVTEAFFGQGTRLTVV.